Only a few counts were recorded for the clone carrying this T cell receptor (beta chain). The sample comes from a study of blood T cell repertoires in COVID-19. Study overall: The United States, Italy and Spain were the sources of the acute and convalescent COVID-19 samples. PBMCs, B-cell-depleted T cells, or T cells provided the cDNA or gDNA that made up the material.

Methods used by the authors: Using reference gene primer amplification, nucleated cell counts were estimated. Clones were sequenced by immunoSEQ multiplex PCR, and TCRdb holds only the in-frame ones, with some missing. The V and J calls and clone size were taken over from that table, and D and trimming were inferred from the DNA. The table includes about 160,000 clones, 81% detected once. V lost 6 bases and J 4 bases, leaving 9 bases between the germline ends. CDR3 length equals 12 residues. The sequenced sample was PBMCs or T cells enriched from blood (not recorded which). The chain couples TRBV12-3 or TRBV12-4 to TRBJ1-2; D not resolved. The sequence derives from a woman aged 40 to 50 with acute COVID-19. DNA of the CDR3: TGTGCCAGCAGCGAAACTAGCTATGGCTACACCTTC. Its translation: CASSETSYGYTF.